The T cell receptor (beta chain) described here comes from a study of CD8 T cells in Susac syndrome. Turning to the study itself: Sequenced Susac syndrome patients included roughly six with active disease and fewer than 10 who were in remission.

RNA totalling about 0.5 to 1 ug underwent reverse transcription with random hexamers. One entry per CDR3 protein, called by TCRdb with MiXCR from the immunoSEQ multiplex PCR reads. The sample has about 190,000 distinct CDR3 sequences; 90% to 96% are singletons. Sequencing of TCR beta was carried out in blood CD8+ and CD4+ T cells. The CDR3 covers 13 residues. Germline lookup yields CDR1 MDHEN and CDR2 SYDVKM. Trimming shortened V by 2 bases and J by 5 bases, and 7 bases separated the two germline ends. Specimen: CD4+ T cells from PBMCs. The genes are TRBV28 and TRBJ2-1; D gene uncertain. This clonotype was sampled from a human donor with Susac syndrome. CDR3 residues: CASSLLVDNEQFF. CDR3 coding DNA: TGTGCCAGCAGTTTACTGGTCGACAATGAGCAGTTCTTC. The full variable domain, rest sourced from reference TRBV28 and TRBJ2-1, is DVKVTQSSRYLVKRTGEKVFLECVQDMDHENMFWYRQDPGLGLRLIYFSYDVKMKEKGDIPEGYSVSREKKERFSLILESASTNQTSMYLCASSLLVDNEQFFGPGTRLTVL.